This T cell receptor (beta chain) stems from a study of blood T cell repertoires in COVID-19. Study-wide background: Italy, Spain and the United States were the sources of the convalescent and acute COVID-19 samples. T cells, B-cell-depleted T cells, or PBMCs provided the cDNA or gDNA that served as material.

The CDR3 contains 15 residues. Germline V CDR1 and CDR2: LGHNA, YNFKEQ. J gave up 2 bases and V 6 bases, and 4 bases lay outside the gene matches. Participant-reported clinical history was the basis for cohort assignment. Exposed volunteers were people who met a COVID-19 case within 2 weeks before study entry. TCRdb's copy holds only in-frame clones and misses some; the assay was immunoSEQ multiplex PCR. The sample has around 400,000 clones, about 88% seen once. Sequencing was performed on PBMCs or T cells enriched from blood (not recorded which). The TCR sequence derives from a woman in her late teens or twenties who had been exposed to COVID-19. The V gene is TRBV4-2, the J gene TRBJ2-1; 10 bases align to TRBD2. CDR3 bases: TGTGCCAGCAGTTCTGGACTAGCGGCCTACAATGAGCAGTTCTTC. Translation: CASSSGLAAYNEQFF.